The 2 T cell receptor beta chains given below trace back to one sample, sequenced in a study of blood T cell repertoires in COVID-19. The repertoire was sequenced with immunoSEQ multiplex PCR; TCRdb's copy has only in-frame clones and lacks some. The sample has some 80,000 clones, roughly 92% seen once; the top ten hold just over 2.5%. Material for sequencing was peripheral blood. Receptor source: a man over 45 with COVID-19, enrolled during active disease.

The V call is TRBV5-4, the J call TRBJ2-1; 7 bases match TRBD2. CDR1 SGHNT and CDR2 YYREEE come from the germline V gene (reference sequence). CDR3 length: 14 amino acids. J lost 8 bases, V lost 4 bases, and 9 bases had no gene match. The CDR3 loop reads CASSHGGGSDEQFF. As DNA, the CDR3 is TGTGCCAGCAGCCATGGGGGAGGGAGCGATGAGCAGTTCTTC.

The chain uses TRBV28 and TRBJ2-1, with D unclear. Germline assignment: CDR1 MDHEN and CDR2 SYDVKM. Trimming cost V 5 bases and J 7 bases, with 3 bases left between them. CDR3 length: 10 residues. CDR3 nucleotides: TGTGCCAGCAGTCAAAATGAGCAGTTCTTC. Encoded protein: CASSQNEQFF.